The present TCR beta chain was sequenced within a study of shared clonotypes between healthy human individuals. Comments on this clone: Its antigen is unidentified.

Assay execution proceeded at the deep level. Here immunoSEQ multiplex PCR was the method, and the copy in TCRdb shows in-frame clones only, minus some. The sample includes approximately 2.5 million clones, over 85% of them seen just once. Study-level points and caveats: Generation probabilities were higher for clonotypes shared across all four sorted-subset donors than for unshared ones. The study sampled only blood, and tissue repertoires likely differ. Compared with memory subsets, naive subsets generally had larger estimated richness.

This CDR3 spans 16 amino acids. Germline trimming cut 0 bases from V and 7 bases from J; bases unmatched to any gene: 7. CDR1 MNHNY and CDR2 SVGAGI come from the germline V gene (reference sequence). V and J are TRBV6-6 and TRBJ1-4; 8 positions match TRBD1. This TCR came from a man between 18 and 35 years old in good health. Some clones in this sample may be carry-over from other donors' samples. Material: naive CD4+ T cells from PBMCs. The sample's subset: CD45RA+ positively selected. CDR3: CASSYSLGRGREKLFF. CDR3 in DNA: TGTGCCAGCAGTTACTCCTTAGGCAGGGGGCGTGAAAAACTGTTTTTT.